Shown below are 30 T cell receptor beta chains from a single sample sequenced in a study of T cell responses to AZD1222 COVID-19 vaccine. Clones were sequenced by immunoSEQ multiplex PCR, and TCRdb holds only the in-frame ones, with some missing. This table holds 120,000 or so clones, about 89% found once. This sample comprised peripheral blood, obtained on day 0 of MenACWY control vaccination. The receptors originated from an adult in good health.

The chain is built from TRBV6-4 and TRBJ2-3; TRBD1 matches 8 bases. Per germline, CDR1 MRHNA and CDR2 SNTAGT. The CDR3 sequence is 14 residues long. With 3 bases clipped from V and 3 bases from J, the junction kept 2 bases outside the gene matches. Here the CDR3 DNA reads TGTGCCAGCAGTGAACGACAGGGGACAGATACGCAGTATTTT. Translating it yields CASSERQGTDTQYF.

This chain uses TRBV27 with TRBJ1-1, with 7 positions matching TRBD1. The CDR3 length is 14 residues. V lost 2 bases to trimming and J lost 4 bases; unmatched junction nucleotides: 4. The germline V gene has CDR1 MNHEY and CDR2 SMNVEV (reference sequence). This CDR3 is CASSLTGAITEAFF. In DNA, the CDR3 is TGTGCCAGCAGTTTAACAGGGGCGATCACTGAAGCTTTCTTT.

The CDR3 region is CASSSSGTTWSPLHF. In DNA, the CDR3 is TGTGCCAGCAGCTCCTCCGGGACGACGTGGTCACCCCTCCACTTT. The V gene is TRBV9, the J gene TRBJ1-6, with a possible D match to TRBD1 (5 bases). Germline V gene data show CDR1 as SGDLS and CDR2 as YYNGEE. This CDR3 comprises 15 residues. Trimming left V 4 bases short and J 10 bases short, with 18 bases between.

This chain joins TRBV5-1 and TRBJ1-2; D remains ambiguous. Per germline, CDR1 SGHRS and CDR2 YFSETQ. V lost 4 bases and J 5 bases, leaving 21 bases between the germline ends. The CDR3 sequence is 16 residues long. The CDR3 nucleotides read TGCGCCAGCAGCCTGGATCATAGCGGGGTTTGGTATGGCTACACCTTC. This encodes CASSLDHSGVWYGYTF. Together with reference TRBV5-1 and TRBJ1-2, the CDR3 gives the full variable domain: KAGVTQTPRYLIKTRGQQVTLSCSPISGHRSVSWYQQTPGQGLQFLFEYFSETQRNKGNFPGRFSGRQFSNSRSEMNVSTLELGDSALYLCASSLDHSGVWYGYTFGSGTRLTVV.

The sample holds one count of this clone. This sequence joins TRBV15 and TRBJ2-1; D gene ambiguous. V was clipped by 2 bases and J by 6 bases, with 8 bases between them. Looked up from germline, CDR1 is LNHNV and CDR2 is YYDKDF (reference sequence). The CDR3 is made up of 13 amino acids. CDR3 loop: CATSRRSSNEQFF. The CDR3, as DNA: TGTGCCACCAGCAGACGATCTAGCAATGAGCAGTTCTTC.

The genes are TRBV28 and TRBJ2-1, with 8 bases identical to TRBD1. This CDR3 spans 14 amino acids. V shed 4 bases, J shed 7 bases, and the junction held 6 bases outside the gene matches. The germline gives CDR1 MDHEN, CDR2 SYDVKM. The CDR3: CASSWTGTGNEQFF. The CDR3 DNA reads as TGTGCCAGCAGTTGGACAGGGACGGGGAATGAGCAGTTCTTC.

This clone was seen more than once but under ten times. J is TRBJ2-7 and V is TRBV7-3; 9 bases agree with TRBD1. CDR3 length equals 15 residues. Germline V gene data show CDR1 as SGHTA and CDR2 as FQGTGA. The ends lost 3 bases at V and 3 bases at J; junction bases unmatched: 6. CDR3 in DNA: TGTGCCAGCAGCTTGTCTGGGACAGGGCACTACGAGCAGTACTTC. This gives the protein CASSLSGTGHYEQYF.

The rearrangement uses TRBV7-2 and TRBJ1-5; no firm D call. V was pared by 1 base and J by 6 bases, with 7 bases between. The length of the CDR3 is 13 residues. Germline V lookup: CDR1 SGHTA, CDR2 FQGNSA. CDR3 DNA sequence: TGTGCCAGCAGCTTAGTATTTCGTCAGCCCCAGCATTTT. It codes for CASSLVFRQPQHF. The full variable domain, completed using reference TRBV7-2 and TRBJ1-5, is GAGVSQSPSNKVTEKGKDVELRCDPISGHTALYWYRQSLGQGLEFLIYFQGNSAPDKSGLPSDRFSAERTGGSVSTLTIQRTQQEDSAVYLCASSLVFRQPQHFGDGTRLSIL.

The CDR3, as DNA: TGTGCCAGCAGCGTAGGACCTCAGAGGAACACCGGGGAGCTGTTTTTT. It specifies CASSVGPQRNTGELFF. The chain links TRBV9 to TRBJ2-2; unclear D gene. The germline gives CDR1 SGDLS, CDR2 YYNGEE. Trimming took 0 bases from V and 1 from J, leaving 10 bases between them. The CDR3 covers 16 residues. Together with reference TRBV9 and TRBJ2-2, the CDR3 gives the full variable domain: DSGVTQTPKHLITATGQRVTLRCSPRSGDLSVYWYQQSLDQGLQFLIQYYNGEERAKGNILERFSAQQFPDLHSELNLSSLELGDSALYFCASSVGPQRNTGELFFGEGSRLTVL.

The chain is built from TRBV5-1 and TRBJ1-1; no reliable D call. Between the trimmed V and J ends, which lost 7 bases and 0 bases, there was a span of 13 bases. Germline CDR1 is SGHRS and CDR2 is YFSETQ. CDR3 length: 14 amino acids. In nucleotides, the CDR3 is TGCGCCAGCTCCCAAAGGGTACTGAACACTGAAGCTTTCTTT. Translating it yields CASSQRVLNTEAFF.

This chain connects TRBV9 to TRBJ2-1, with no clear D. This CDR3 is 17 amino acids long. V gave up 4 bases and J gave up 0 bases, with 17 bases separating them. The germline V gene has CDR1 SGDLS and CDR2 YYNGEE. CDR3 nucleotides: TGTGCCAGCAGCACCGATCCCGCGGCGAGCTCCTACAATGAGCAGTTCTTC. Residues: CASSTDPAASSYNEQFF. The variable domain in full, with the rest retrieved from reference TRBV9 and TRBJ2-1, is DSGVTQTPKHLITATGQRVTLRCSPRSGDLSVYWYQQSLDQGLQFLIQYYNGEERAKGNILERFSAQQFPDLHSELNLSSLELGDSALYFCASSTDPAASSYNEQFFGPGTRLTVL.

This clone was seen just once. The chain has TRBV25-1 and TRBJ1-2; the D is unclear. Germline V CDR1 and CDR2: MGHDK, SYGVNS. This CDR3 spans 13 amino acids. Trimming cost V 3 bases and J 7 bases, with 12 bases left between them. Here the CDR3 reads CASSDKTAGGYTF. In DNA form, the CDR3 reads TGTGCCAGCAGTGACAAAACCGCGGGTGGCTACACCTTC.

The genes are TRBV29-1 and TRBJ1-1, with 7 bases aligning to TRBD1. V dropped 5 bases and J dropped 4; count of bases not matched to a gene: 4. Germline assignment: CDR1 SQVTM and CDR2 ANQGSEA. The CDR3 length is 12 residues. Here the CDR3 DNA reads TGCAGCGTTCCTACAGGGGCCACTGAAGCTTTCTTT. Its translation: CSVPTGATEAFF.

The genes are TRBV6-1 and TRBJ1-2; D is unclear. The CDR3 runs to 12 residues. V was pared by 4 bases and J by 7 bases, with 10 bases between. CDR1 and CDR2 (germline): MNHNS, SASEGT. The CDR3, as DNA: TGTGCCAGCAGTGTAGCCCGGGGTGGCTACACCTTC. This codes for CASSVARGGYTF.

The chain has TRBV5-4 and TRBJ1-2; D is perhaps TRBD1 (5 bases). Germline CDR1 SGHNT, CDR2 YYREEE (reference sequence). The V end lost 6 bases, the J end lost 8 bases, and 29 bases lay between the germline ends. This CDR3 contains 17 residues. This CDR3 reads CASTRGGEPSKNGGYTF. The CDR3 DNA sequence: TGTGCCAGCACCCGAGGAGGGGAACCAAGTAAAAATGGAGGCTACACCTTC.

The CDR3 DNA sequence: TGTGCCTGGAGTGTACGGCAAAACTACGAGCAGTACTTC. It specifies CAWSVRQNYEQYF. The genes are TRBV30 and TRBJ2-7; D uncertain. Germline CDR1 reads GTSNPN; CDR2 reads SVGIG (reference sequence). V was trimmed by 0 bases and J by 3 bases, leaving 9 bases between them. The CDR3 length is 13 residues.

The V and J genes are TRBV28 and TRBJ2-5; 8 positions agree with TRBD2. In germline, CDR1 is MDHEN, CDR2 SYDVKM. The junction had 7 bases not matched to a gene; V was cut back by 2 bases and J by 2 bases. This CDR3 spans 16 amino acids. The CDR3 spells CASSLGSGTTQETQYF. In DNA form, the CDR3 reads TGTGCCAGCAGTTTAGGTAGCGGGACTACTCAAGAGACCCAGTACTTC.

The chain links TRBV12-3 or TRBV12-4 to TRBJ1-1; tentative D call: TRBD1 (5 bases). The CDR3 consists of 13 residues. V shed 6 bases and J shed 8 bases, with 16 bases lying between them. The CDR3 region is CASRWGTPGEAFF. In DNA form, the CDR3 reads TGTGCCAGCAGGTGGGGGACCCCGGGGGAAGCTTTCTTT.

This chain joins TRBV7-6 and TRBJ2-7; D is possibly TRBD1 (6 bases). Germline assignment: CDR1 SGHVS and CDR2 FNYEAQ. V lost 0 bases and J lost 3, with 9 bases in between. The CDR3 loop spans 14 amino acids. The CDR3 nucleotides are TGTGCCAGCAGCTTAGCTCGACAGGACTACGAGCAGTACTTC. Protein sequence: CASSLARQDYEQYF.

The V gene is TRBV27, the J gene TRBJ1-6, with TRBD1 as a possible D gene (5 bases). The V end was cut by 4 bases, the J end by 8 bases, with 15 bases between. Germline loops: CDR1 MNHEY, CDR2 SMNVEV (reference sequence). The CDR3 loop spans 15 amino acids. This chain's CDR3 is CASSSSGGWDSPLHF. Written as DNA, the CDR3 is TGTGCCAGCAGTTCATCCGGGGGGTGGGATTCACCCCTCCACTTT.

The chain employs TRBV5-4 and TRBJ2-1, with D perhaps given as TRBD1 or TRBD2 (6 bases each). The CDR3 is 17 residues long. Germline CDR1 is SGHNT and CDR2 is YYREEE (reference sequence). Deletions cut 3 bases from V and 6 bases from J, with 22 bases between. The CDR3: CASSSGRTGTLVNEQFF. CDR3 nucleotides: TGTGCCAGCAGCTCTGGCCGTACAGGGACTTTGGTCAATGAGCAGTTCTTC.

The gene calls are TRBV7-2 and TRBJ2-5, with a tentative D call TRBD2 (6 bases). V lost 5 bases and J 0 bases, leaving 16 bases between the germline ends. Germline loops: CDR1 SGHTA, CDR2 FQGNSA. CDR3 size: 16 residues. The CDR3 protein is CASSPLGGAYQETQYF. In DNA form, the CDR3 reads TGTGCCAGCAGCCCCTTGGGCGGGGCGTACCAAGAGACCCAGTACTTC.

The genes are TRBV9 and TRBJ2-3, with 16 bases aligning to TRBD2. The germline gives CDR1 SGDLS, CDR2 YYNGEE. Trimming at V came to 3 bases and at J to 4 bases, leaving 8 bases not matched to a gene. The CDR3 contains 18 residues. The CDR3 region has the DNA TGTGCCAGCAGCGCGGGACTAGCGGGAGGGCCAGGGGCAGATACGCAGTATTTT. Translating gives CASSAGLAGGPGADTQYF. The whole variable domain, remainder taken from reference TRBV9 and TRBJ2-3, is DSGVTQTPKHLITATGQRVTLRCSPRSGDLSVYWYQQSLDQGLQFLIQYYNGEERAKGNILERFSAQQFPDLHSELNLSSLELGDSALYFCASSAGLAGGPGADTQYFGPGTRLTVL.

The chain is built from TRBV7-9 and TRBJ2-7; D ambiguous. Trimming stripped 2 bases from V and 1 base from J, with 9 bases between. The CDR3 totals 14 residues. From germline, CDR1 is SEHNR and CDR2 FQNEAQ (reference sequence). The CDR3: CASSLSTASYEQYF. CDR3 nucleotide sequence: TGTGCCAGCAGCTTAAGCACAGCTTCCTACGAGCAGTACTTC.

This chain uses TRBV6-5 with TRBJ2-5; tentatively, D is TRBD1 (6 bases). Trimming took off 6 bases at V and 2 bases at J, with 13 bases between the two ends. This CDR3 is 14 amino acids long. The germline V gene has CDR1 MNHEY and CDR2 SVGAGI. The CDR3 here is CASSRGQIQETQYF. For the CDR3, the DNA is TGTGCCAGCAGCCGCGGACAGATACAAGAGACCCAGTACTTC.

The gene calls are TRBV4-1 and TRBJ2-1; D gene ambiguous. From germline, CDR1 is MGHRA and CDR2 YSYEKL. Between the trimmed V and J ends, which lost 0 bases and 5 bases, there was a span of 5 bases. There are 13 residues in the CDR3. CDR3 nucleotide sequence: TGCGCCAGCAGCCAAGATCGGGACAATGAGCAGTTCTTC. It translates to CASSQDRDNEQFF.

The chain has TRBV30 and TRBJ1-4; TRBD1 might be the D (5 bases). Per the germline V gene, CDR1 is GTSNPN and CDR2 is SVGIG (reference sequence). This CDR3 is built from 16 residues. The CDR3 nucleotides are TGTGTCGCACGAAAGGGGAAGGGAGCAACTAATGAAAAACTGTTTTTT. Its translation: CVARKGKGATNEKLFF. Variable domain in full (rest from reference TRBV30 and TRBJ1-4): SQTIHQWPATLVQPVGSPLSLECTVEGTSNPNLYWYRQAAGRGLQLLFYSVGIGQISSEVPQNLSASRPQDRQFILSSKKLLLSDSGFYLCVARKGKGATNEKLFFGSGTQLSVL.

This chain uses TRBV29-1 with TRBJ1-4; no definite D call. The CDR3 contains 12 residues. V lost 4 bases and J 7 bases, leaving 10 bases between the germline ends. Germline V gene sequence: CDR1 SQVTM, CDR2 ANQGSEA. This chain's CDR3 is CSVVVSGEKLFF. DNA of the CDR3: TGCAGCGTTGTGGTTTCGGGTGAAAAACTGTTTTTT.

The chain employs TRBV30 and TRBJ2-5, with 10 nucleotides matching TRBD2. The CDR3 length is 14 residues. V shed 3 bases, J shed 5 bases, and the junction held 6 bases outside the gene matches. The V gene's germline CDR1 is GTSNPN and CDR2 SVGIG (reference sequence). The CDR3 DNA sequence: TGTGCCTGGAGCCCGGGACTAGCGCGGGAGACCCAGTACTTC. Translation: CAWSPGLARETQYF.

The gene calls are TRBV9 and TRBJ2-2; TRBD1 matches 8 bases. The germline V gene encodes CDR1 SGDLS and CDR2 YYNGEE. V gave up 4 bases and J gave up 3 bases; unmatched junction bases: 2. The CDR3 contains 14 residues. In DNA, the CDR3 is TGTGCCAGCAGCACAGGGGGAGACACCGGGGAGCTGTTTTTT. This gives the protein CASSTGGDTGELFF. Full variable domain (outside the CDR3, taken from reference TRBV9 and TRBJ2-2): DSGVTQTPKHLITATGQRVTLRCSPRSGDLSVYWYQQSLDQGLQFLIQYYNGEERAKGNILERFSAQQFPDLHSELNLSSLELGDSALYFCASSTGGDTGELFFGEGSRLTVL.